These 25 T cell receptor beta chains share one sample of origin, sequenced in a study of technical replicates of blood from several donors (dated by TCRdb to the late 2010s). Libraries were built with the immunoSEQ multiplex PCR assay. Held by TCRdb, this immuneACCESS table contains in-frame sequences only and omits some clones. Under half of the omission traces to an unresolved V gene where checked; the cause of the rest is unknown. The sample table shows about 81,000 clones, and about 81% are seen once. About 4% of the sample belongs to the ten largest clones. Sequencing was carried out using PBMCs. These receptors came from a human donor in good health. Some clones in this sample may be carry-over from other donors' samples.

The J gene is TRBJ2-7, the V gene TRBV30; TRBD1 matches at 7 bases. V was clipped by 3 bases and J by 3 bases; unmatched bases: 2. The CDR3 contains 12 residues. Germline CDR1 is GTSNPN and CDR2 is SVGIG (reference sequence). As DNA, the CDR3 is TGTGCCTGGAGCCACAGGGGCTACGAGCAGTACTTC. The encoded protein is CAWSHRGYEQYF.

The CDR3: CASSPPTGGQETQYF. CDR3 coding DNA: TGTGCCAGCTCACCACCGACAGGGGGGCAAGAGACCCAGTACTTC. This chain joins TRBV18 and TRBJ2-5; 9 bases map to TRBD1. With 0 bases clipped from V and 2 bases from J, the junction kept 1 base outside the gene matches. The CDR3 has 15 amino acids. CDR1 and CDR2 (germline): KGHSH, LQKENI.

The chain links TRBV14 to TRBJ2-3; D unclear. V was shortened by 6 bases and J by 4 bases, with 17 bases between the two germline ends. CDR3 length: 15 amino acids. The germline gives CDR1 SGHDN, CDR2 FVKESK. CDR3 amino acids: CASSPGIAPADTQYF. The DNA of the CDR3 is TGTGCCAGCAGTCCAGGTATCGCTCCCGCAGATACGCAGTATTTT.

The chain is built from TRBV30 and TRBJ1-2, with no clear D. The CDR3 totals 13 residues. Germline V lookup: CDR1 GTSNPN, CDR2 SVGIG (reference sequence). V gave up 2 bases and J gave up 8 bases, with 15 bases separating them. Here the CDR3 DNA reads TGTGCCTGGAGTCCGTACGGGGTAGGAGGCTACACCTTC. This translates into CAWSPYGVGGYTF.

The V and J genes are TRBV4-1 and TRBJ1-4, with D unresolved. Germline lookup yields CDR1 MGHRA and CDR2 YSYEKL. V gave up 4 bases and J gave up 6 bases, with 15 bases separating them. This CDR3 is built from 15 residues. CDR3 in amino acids: CASSPDRSTDEKLFF. DNA of the CDR3: TGCGCCAGCAGCCCCGACCGGTCAACAGATGAAAAACTGTTTTTT.

The CDR3 region has the DNA TGTGCCAGCAGTTATAGCGGGAGGGCTTCAGAGACCCAGTACTTC. It is translated as CASSYSGRASETQYF. The chain has TRBV6-5 and TRBJ2-5; TRBD2 agrees at 11 bases. Germline CDR1 and CDR2: MNHEY and SVGAGI. With V trimmed by 3 bases and J by 4 bases, 4 bases remained unmatched. The CDR3 spans 15 residues.

The chain uses TRBV6-5 and TRBJ2-1; 7 nucleotides match TRBD2. This CDR3 has 16 residues. CDR1 and CDR2 from the germline V gene are MNHEY and SVGAGI. After removal of 4 bases from V and 2 bases from J, the junction contained 8 bases not matched to a gene. In DNA, the CDR3 is TGTGCCAGCAGTTCTCACGGCGGGAGCCCCTACAATGAGCAGTTCTTC. Protein sequence: CASSSHGGSPYNEQFF.

The V call is TRBV7-2, the J call TRBJ2-3; the match to TRBD2 covers 10 bases. The ends lost 1 base at V and 4 bases at J; junction bases unmatched: 8. Per germline, CDR1 SGHTA and CDR2 FQGNSA. There are 17 residues in the CDR3. CDR3 region: CASSLGFSSGRSDTQYF. DNA for the CDR3: TGTGCCAGCAGCTTAGGGTTTTCTAGCGGGAGATCAGATACGCAGTATTTT.

This chain connects TRBV13 to TRBJ2-3; D possibly corresponds to TRBD2 (5 bases). The germline gives CDR1 PRHDT, CDR2 FYEKMQ (reference sequence). V was clipped by 1 base and J by 4 bases, with 15 bases between them. CDR3 length equals 16 residues. CDR3 DNA: TGTGCCAGCAGCTTAGTGGGAGATGGTTCTGCAGATACGCAGTATTTT. Translating it yields CASSLVGDGSADTQYF.

The chain couples TRBV5-4 to TRBJ1-1, with TRBD1 as a possible D gene (5 bases). Looked up from germline, CDR1 is SGHNT and CDR2 is YYREEE (reference sequence). Trimming took 2 bases from V and 0 from J, leaving 8 bases between them. This CDR3 spans 14 amino acids. Here the CDR3 DNA reads TGTGCCAGCAGCTTAGCAGGGATGAACACTGAAGCTTTCTTT. It translates to CASSLAGMNTEAFF.

In the case of this clone: A junction end diverges from the germline sequence, so it may reflect a read error. This rearrangement joins TRBV7-9 to TRBJ1-2, with unresolved D. The CDR3 is made up of 13 amino acids. Germline CDR1 and CDR2: SEHNR and FQNEAQ (reference sequence). CDR3 sequence reads: CASSLDGPAASGF. As DNA, the CDR3 is TGTGCCAGCAGCTTAGACGGCCCGGCAGCGTCGGGGTTC.

This chain uses TRBV7-2 with TRBJ2-3; TRBD1 aligns across 8 bases. Germline lookup yields CDR1 SGHTA and CDR2 FQGNSA. The CDR3 covers 15 residues. After removal of 2 bases from V and 8 bases from J, the junction contained 9 bases not matched to a gene. The CDR3 DNA reads TGTGCCAGCAGCTTACCTAGACAGGGGATGGTTACGCAGTATTTT. Translation gives CASSLPRQGMVTQYF.

The chain couples TRBV18 to TRBJ1-1; TRBD1 matches 10 bases. V shed 6 bases, J shed 2 bases, and the junction held 9 bases outside the gene matches. Germline V CDR1 and CDR2: KGHSH, LQKENI. This CDR3 contains 16 residues. CDR3 sequence (DNA): TGTGCCAGCTCCCCTGACAGGGGGCACGTTAACACTGAAGCTTTCTTT. It translates to CASSPDRGHVNTEAFF.

CDR3 residues: CASSDGGGNYGYTF. CDR3 coding DNA: TGTGCCAGCAGTGATGGGGGGGGGAACTATGGCTACACCTTC. This chain joins TRBV25-1 and TRBJ1-2; maybe TRBD1 (5 bases). CDR3 length: 14 amino acids. Germline V CDR1 and CDR2: MGHDK, SYGVNS. With 3 bases removed from V and 2 bases from J, the gap between germline ends came to 10 bases.

This clone was found a few times. The rearrangement uses TRBV2 and TRBJ2-7; D might be TRBD1 (5 bases). The CDR3 loop spans 14 amino acids. Germline V CDR1 and CDR2: SNHLY, FYNNEI. Trimming pared 7 bases from V and 0 bases from J, leaving 13 bases between. CDR3 coding DNA: TGTGCCAGCATCGAGACAGCAAACTCCTACGAGCAGTACTTC. As protein: CASIETANSYEQYF. The full variable domain, rest sourced from reference TRBV2 and TRBJ2-7, is EPEVTQTPSHQVTQMGQEVILRCVPISNHLYFYWYRQILGQKVEFLVSFYNNEISEKSEIFDDQFSVERPDGSNFTLKIRSTKLEDSAMYFCASIETANSYEQYFGPGTRLTVT.

The rearrangement uses TRBV5-4 and TRBJ1-2; D ambiguous. Looked up from germline, CDR1 is SGHNT and CDR2 is YYREEE (reference sequence). This CDR3 comprises 15 residues. V dropped 2 bases and J dropped 4 bases, with 15 bases sitting between them. The CDR3 region is CASSLSFSFSYGYTF. The CDR3 nucleotides read TGTGCCAGCAGCTTAAGTTTTTCGTTCAGCTATGGCTACACCTTC.

This sequence joins TRBV10-3 and TRBJ2-3, with TRBD1 matching over 7 bases. The CDR3 has 13 residues. Germline V gene data show CDR1 as ENHRY and CDR2 as SYGVKD. With V trimmed by 9 bases and J by 3 bases, 6 bases remained unmatched. The DNA for the CDR3 is TGTGCCATAGCAGGGGGATCGACAGATACGCAGTATTTT. Translating gives CAIAGGSTDTQYF.

The chain recombines TRBV2 with TRBJ2-3; TRBD1 matches 8 bases. Germline V gene sequence: CDR1 SNHLY, CDR2 FYNNEI. This CDR3 region has 15 residues. The V and J ends lost 7 bases and 5 bases, in that order; junction bases with no gene match: 11. This CDR3 is CASITGQAVRDTQYF. The CDR3 region has the DNA TGTGCCAGCATTACGGGACAGGCCGTTAGAGATACGCAGTATTTT.

This clone was seen a few times. This sequence joins TRBV2 and TRBJ1-6; D unclear. Between the trimmed V and J ends, which lost 7 bases and 6 bases, there was a span of 13 bases. The CDR3 extends over 14 amino acids. Germline values: CDR1 SNHLY, CDR2 FYNNEI. CDR3: CASIPDTFNSPLHF. The CDR3 region has the DNA TGTGCCAGCATCCCCGACACTTTTAATTCACCCCTCCACTTT.

The chain uses TRBV4-3 and TRBJ2-3, with a tentative D call TRBD2 (6 bases). Deletions cut 4 bases from V and 1 base from J, with 15 bases between. CDR3 length: 16 residues. CDR1 and CDR2 from the germline V gene are LGHNA and YSLEER. The CDR3 loop reads CASSPWGSGGTDTQYF. CDR3 nucleotide sequence: TGCGCCAGCAGCCCATGGGGTAGCGGAGGCACAGATACGCAGTATTTT.

This chain links TRBV15 with TRBJ1-1; a possible D gene is TRBD1 (6 bases). The germline V gene has CDR1 LNHNV and CDR2 YYDKDF (reference sequence). The germline V and J ends were trimmed by 6 bases and 1 base, with 9 bases remaining between them. This CDR3 has 13 amino acids. The CDR3 loop is CATRGQANTEAFF. In DNA form, the CDR3 reads TGTGCCACCAGGGGACAAGCGAACACTGAAGCTTTCTTT.

This clone was detected many times. This chain links TRBV4-1 with TRBJ2-5; 7 positions agree with TRBD1. J was trimmed by 3 bases and V by 0 bases; bases with no gene match: 4. CDR3 length equals 15 residues. Germline CDR1 is MGHRA and CDR2 is YSYEKL. The CDR3 spells CASSQDEGTEETQYF. The CDR3 DNA reads as TGCGCCAGCAGCCAAGATGAAGGGACAGAAGAGACCCAGTACTTC.

This chain uses TRBV10-3 with TRBJ2-2; D remains ambiguous. V was trimmed by 6 bases and J by 4 bases, leaving 12 bases between them. The germline V gene has CDR1 ENHRY and CDR2 SYGVKD. The CDR3 totals 14 residues. In DNA form, the CDR3 reads TGTGCCATCAGCCCAGTGGGCCGCACCGGGGAGCTGTTTTTT. Its protein product is CAISPVGRTGELFF.

The V and J genes are TRBV19 and TRBJ2-1; 8 bases align to TRBD1. The CDR3 length is 15 residues. Trimming cost V 3 bases and J 7 bases; bases outside gene matches: 8. Germline V CDR1 and CDR2: LNHDA, SQIVND (reference sequence). Written as DNA, the CDR3 is TGTGCCAGTAGTATCAGGGGGCTAGCCGGTAATGAGCAGTTCTTC. Translating gives CASSIRGLAGNEQFF.

The chain has TRBV4-1 and TRBJ2-5, with 7 bases lining up with TRBD1. J was trimmed by 3 bases and V by 3 bases; bases with no gene match: 10. This CDR3 region has 16 residues. Germline V lookup: CDR1 MGHRA, CDR2 YSYEKL. The CDR3 DNA sequence: TGCGCCAGCAGCCAGATGGGACAGACGGGCAAAGAGACCCAGTACTTC. It yields the protein CASSQMGQTGKETQYF.